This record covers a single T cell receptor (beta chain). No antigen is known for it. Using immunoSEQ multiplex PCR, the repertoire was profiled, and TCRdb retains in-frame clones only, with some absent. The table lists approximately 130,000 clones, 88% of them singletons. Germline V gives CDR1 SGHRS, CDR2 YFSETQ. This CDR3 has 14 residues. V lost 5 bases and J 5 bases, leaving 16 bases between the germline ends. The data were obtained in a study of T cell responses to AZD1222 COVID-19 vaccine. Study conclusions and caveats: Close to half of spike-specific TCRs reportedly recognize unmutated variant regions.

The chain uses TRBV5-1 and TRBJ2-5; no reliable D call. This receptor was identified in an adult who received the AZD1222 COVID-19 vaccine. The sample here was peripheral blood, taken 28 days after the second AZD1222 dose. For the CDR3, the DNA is TGCGCCAGCAGGTCGATTGAGAATGGTGAGACCCAGTACTTC. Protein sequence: CASRSIENGETQYF.